This record concerns one T cell receptor beta chain sequence. These data come from a study of cytomegalovirus exposure and HLA in healthy donors. The V segment lost 3 bases and the J segment 10 bases; nucleotides outside the gene matches: 9. The CDR3 extends over 16 amino acids. From germline, CDR1 is SGHAT and CDR2 FQNNGV. With 60 Vbeta and 13 Jbeta primers, the PCR was carried out. The table came from immunoSEQ multiplex PCR; TCRdb's copy has only in-frame clones and leaves some out. The data contain 130,000 or so clones, 70% to 85% of them singletons. This TCR was sampled from a woman aged 40 to 50 in good health and CMV-seronegative. The sequencing input was PBMCs. This chain joins TRBV11-2 and TRBJ2-1; TRBD2 agrees at 13 bases. The CDR3 nucleotides are TGTGCCAGCAGCTTCTCTTGGACTAGCGGGAGCCGAGAGCAGTTCTTC. It codes for CASSFSWTSGSREQFF.